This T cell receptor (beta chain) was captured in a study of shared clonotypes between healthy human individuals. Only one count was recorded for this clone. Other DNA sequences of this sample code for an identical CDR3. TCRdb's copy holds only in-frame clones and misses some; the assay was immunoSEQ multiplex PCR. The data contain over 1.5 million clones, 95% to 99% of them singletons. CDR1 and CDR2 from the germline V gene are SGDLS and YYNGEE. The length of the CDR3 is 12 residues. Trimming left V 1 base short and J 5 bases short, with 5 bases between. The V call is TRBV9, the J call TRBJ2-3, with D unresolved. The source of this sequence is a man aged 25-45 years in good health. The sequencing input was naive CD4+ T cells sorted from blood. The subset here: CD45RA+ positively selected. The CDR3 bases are TGTGCCAGCAGCGTAATTGGAGATACGCAGTATTTT. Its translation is CASSVIGDTQYF.